These 30 T cell receptor beta chains were sequenced from one sample in a study of shared clonotypes between healthy human individuals. The data were produced by immunoSEQ multiplex PCR, yet TCRdb's version contains in-frame clones alone and is incomplete. The sample lists 2 million to 2.5 million clones, 95% occurring once. Sequencing used naive CD4+ T cells sorted from blood. The subset is: CD45RA+ positively selected. These receptors all stem from a man aged 18-30 years in good health.

The J gene is TRBJ1-6, the V gene TRBV10-1; tentatively, D is TRBD1 (5 bases). Trimming removed 6 bases from V and 7 bases from J, with 13 bases in between. CDR1 and CDR2 from the germline V gene are WNHNN and SYGVQD (reference sequence). The CDR3 covers 14 residues. Here the CDR3 DNA reads TGCGCCAGCAGGGACGACAGCCTGAATTCACCCCTCCACTTT. It is translated as CASRDDSLNSPLHF.

Comments on this clone: The same CDR3 arises from other DNA sequences in this sample as well. The chain couples TRBV5-4 to TRBJ1-6; TRBD1 matches at 9 bases. Per the germline V gene, CDR1 is SGHNT and CDR2 is YYREEE (reference sequence). The CDR3 runs to 14 residues. V lost 5 bases to trimming and J lost 7 bases; unmatched junction nucleotides: 4. The CDR3 DNA sequence: TGTGCCAGCAGTCCCGGACAGGGGAATTCACCCCTCCACTTT. Its translation is CASSPGQGNSPLHF. The full variable domain, in which reference TRBV5-4 and TRBJ1-6 provide the parts outside the CDR3, is ETGVTQSPTHLIKTRGQQVTLRCSSQSGHNTVSWYQQALGQGPQFIFQYYREEENGRGNFPPRFSGLQFPNYSSELNVNALELDDSALYLCASSPGQGNSPLHFGNGTRLTVT.

The gene calls are TRBV5-6 and TRBJ2-7; 7 positions agree with TRBD2. The CDR3 runs to 16 residues. Germline assignment: CDR1 SGHDT and CDR2 YYEEEE. V gave up 4 bases and J gave up 7 bases; unmatched junction bases: 17. The CDR3 here is CASSRDGTTTRDEQYF. The CDR3 DNA is TGTGCCAGCAGCAGGGACGGGACTACTACTAGGGATGAGCAGTACTTC.

This CDR3 is CASSRGASNQPQHF. CDR3 in DNA: TGTGCCAGCTCACGGGGGGCTAGCAATCAGCCCCAGCATTTT. This chain joins TRBV18 and TRBJ1-5; maybe TRBD1 (6 bases). Trimming shortened V by 4 bases and J by 0 bases, and 7 bases separated the two germline ends. Germline lookup yields CDR1 KGHSH and CDR2 LQKENI. This CDR3 is built from 14 residues.

The rearrangement links TRBV5-6 to TRBJ2-3, with D maybe TRBD1 (6 bases). From germline, CDR1 is SGHDT and CDR2 YYEEEE. With 5 bases removed from V and 1 base from J, the gap between germline ends came to 17 bases. This CDR3 spans 16 amino acids. DNA of the CDR3: TGTGCCAGCAGTTACCTCGGGGCAGGGGGCACAGATACGCAGTATTTT. Translated: CASSYLGAGGTDTQYF.

In DNA form, the CDR3 reads TGTGCCAGCAGCTTCAAACAGGGGGGAAATGAGCAGTTCTTC. Translation gives CASSFKQGGNEQFF. This chain links TRBV11-2 with TRBJ2-1, with 8 nucleotides matching TRBD1. V lost 3 bases to trimming and J lost 7 bases; unmatched junction nucleotides: 5. Germline loops: CDR1 SGHAT, CDR2 FQNNGV. CDR3 size: 14 residues.

The V and J genes are TRBV19 and TRBJ1-3; D is perhaps TRBD1 (5 bases). The CDR3 runs to 14 residues. V lost 3 bases and J lost 5, with 11 bases in between. Germline V gives CDR1 LNHDA, CDR2 SQIVND (reference sequence). This chain's CDR3 is CASSMGLLRNTIYF. DNA for the CDR3: TGTGCCAGTAGTATGGGACTATTGAGAAACACCATATATTTT.

The J gene is TRBJ2-1, the V gene TRBV27; 10 nucleotides agree with TRBD1. CDR1 is MNHEY and CDR2 is SMNVEV in the germline V gene (reference sequence). The J segment lost 5 bases and the V segment lost 3 bases, leaving 7 bases of the junction unmatched. The CDR3 spans 16 residues. The CDR3 region has the DNA TGTGCCAGCAGTTTTGTCGGGGGACAGGGGAACAATGAGCAGTTCTTC. Translation: CASSFVGGQGNNEQFF.

V gene TRBV2 combines with J gene TRBJ1-5; 10 bases are a match to TRBD1. J was trimmed by 0 bases and V by 5 bases; bases with no gene match: 10. This CDR3 has 18 residues. In germline, CDR1 is SNHLY, CDR2 FYNNEI. The CDR3 sequence is CASSPRTGGGTSNQPQHF. CDR3 DNA: TGTGCCAGCAGTCCTCGGACAGGGGGGGGAACTAGCAATCAGCCCCAGCATTTT. The full variable domain, its missing parts supplied by reference TRBV2 and TRBJ1-5, is EPEVTQTPSHQVTQMGQEVILRCVPISNHLYFYWYRQILGQKVEFLVSFYNNEISEKSEIFDDQFSVERPDGSNFTLKIRSTKLEDSAMYFCASSPRTGGGTSNQPQHFGDGTRLSIL.

This chain connects TRBV30 to TRBJ2-7; D call uncertain. The germline V gene has CDR1 GTSNPN and CDR2 SVGIG (reference sequence). The CDR3 loop spans 11 amino acids. With 1 base removed from V and 8 bases from J, the gap between germline ends came to 9 bases. The CDR3 coding sequence is TGTGCCTGGAGTGGTTCTACGAAGCAGTACTTC. As protein: CAWSGSTKQYF.

Regarding this clone: The same CDR3 can be traced to other DNA sequences in this sample. The rearrangement links TRBV10-3 to TRBJ1-3; D not resolved. V was shortened by 2 bases and J by 7 bases, with 6 bases between the two germline ends. The germline gives CDR1 ENHRY, CDR2 SYGVKD. This CDR3 comprises 12 residues. CDR3 residues: CAISEGGNTIYF. DNA of the CDR3: TGTGCCATCAGTGAGGGCGGGAACACCATATATTTT.

The sample holds one count of this clone. The same CDR3 also results from other DNA sequences found in this sample. The chain recombines TRBV6-5 with TRBJ2-5; TRBD1 might be the D (6 bases). The germline CDR1 and CDR2 sequences are MNHEY and SVGAGI. The CDR3 contains 13 residues. With 6 bases removed from V and 5 bases from J, the gap between germline ends came to 13 bases. CDR3 sequence reads: CASSPTGKETQYF. The DNA of the CDR3 is TGTGCCAGCAGCCCAACAGGGAAGGAGACCCAGTACTTC.

This rearrangement joins TRBV7-9 to TRBJ2-2, with a weak D call TRBD1 (6 bases). The germline gives CDR1 SEHNR, CDR2 FQNEAQ (reference sequence). Trimming left V 2 bases short and J 3 bases short, with 19 bases between. CDR3 size: 18 residues. CDR3 amino acids: CASSLSYLGQRYTGELFF. The CDR3 coding sequence is TGTGCCAGCAGCTTATCCTATCTCGGACAGCGTTACACCGGGGAGCTGTTTTTT.

The chain has TRBV6-6 and TRBJ1-5; possible D gene TRBD1, 5 bases. Germline CDR1 is MNHNY and CDR2 is SVGAGI (reference sequence). V lost 2 bases to trimming and J lost 2 bases, with 7 bases between them. This CDR3 comprises 14 residues. The CDR3: CASSYGAGNQPQHF. The DNA of the CDR3 is TGTGCCAGCAGTTACGGGGCTGGCAATCAGCCCCAGCATTTT.

The V and J genes are TRBV5-1 and TRBJ2-5; TRBD2 is a possible D gene (5 bases). The CDR3 is 14 residues long. V gave up 0 bases and J gave up 4 bases, with 10 bases separating them. The V gene's germline CDR1 is SGHRS and CDR2 YFSETQ. CDR3 amino acids: CASSLAPAGETQYF. The CDR3 coding sequence is TGCGCCAGCAGCTTGGCCCCGGCGGGAGAGACCCAGTACTTC.

Here the CDR3 DNA reads TGTGCCAGCAGACAGGCAGGGGTATCTAATGAAAAACTGTTTTTT. Its translation: CASRQAGVSNEKLFF. The chain joins TRBV7-9 to TRBJ1-4; tentatively, D is TRBD1 (6 bases). CDR3 length: 15 residues. CDR1 and CDR2 (germline): SEHNR, FQNEAQ (reference sequence). The ends were cut back, 6 bases at V and 3 bases at J, with 14 bases in the middle. Full variable domain (outside the CDR3, taken from reference TRBV7-9 and TRBJ1-4): DTGVSQNPRHKITKRGQNVTFRCDPISEHNRLYWYRQTLGQGPEFLTYFQNEAQLEKSRLLSDRFSAERPKGSFSTLEIQRTEQGDSAMYLCASRQAGVSNEKLFFGSGTQLSVL.

J is TRBJ2-7 and V is TRBV28; D is ambiguous. With 5 bases removed from V and 3 bases from J, the gap between germline ends came to 11 bases. CDR1 MDHEN and CDR2 SYDVKM come from the germline V gene. This CDR3 has 13 residues. CDR3 in DNA: TGTGCCAGCAGTGCGCCGGTCGTCTACGAGCAGTACTTC. Protein: CASSAPVVYEQYF.

The chain is built from TRBV6-6 and TRBJ2-2, with TRBD1 matching 10 bases. CDR1 and CDR2 (germline): MNHNY, SVGAGI (reference sequence). The CDR3 has 16 amino acids. V was pared by 5 bases and J by 6 bases, with 9 bases of the junction left unmatched. The CDR3: CASSTGTGEYPGELFF. The CDR3 DNA sequence: TGTGCCAGCAGTACCGGGACAGGGGAGTACCCCGGGGAGCTGTTTTTT.

This chain connects TRBV30 to TRBJ1-2, with D unresolved. This CDR3 spans 12 amino acids. Trimming stripped 3 bases from V and 2 bases from J, with 7 bases between. CDR1 GTSNPN and CDR2 SVGIG come from the germline V gene (reference sequence). Written as DNA, the CDR3 is TGTGCCTGGAGCCGACTGAACTATGGCTACACCTTC. This gives the protein CAWSRLNYGYTF. Filled out from reference TRBV30 and TRBJ1-2, the complete variable domain reads SQTIHQWPATLVQPVGSPLSLECTVEGTSNPNLYWYRQAAGRGLQLLFYSVGIGQISSEVPQNLSASRPQDRQFILSSKKLLLSDSGFYLCAWSRLNYGYTFGSGTRLTVV.

This clone was recorded once. The sample holds other DNA sequences that translate to the same CDR3. The rearrangement uses TRBV2 and TRBJ1-3; the D is unclear. CDR3 length equals 12 residues. Per the germline V gene, CDR1 is SNHLY and CDR2 is FYNNEI. V gave up 6 bases and J gave up 4 bases, with 7 bases separating them. As DNA, the CDR3 is TGTGCCAGCAGGGGTGGGGGAAACACCATATATTTT. As protein: CASRGGGNTIYF.

The chain recombines TRBV7-6 with TRBJ2-2, with TRBD1 identical over 7 bases. The V and J ends lost 5 bases and 0 bases, in that order; junction bases with no gene match: 3. The CDR3 consists of 15 residues. Per the germline V gene, CDR1 is SGHVS and CDR2 is FNYEAQ. As DNA, the CDR3 is TGTGCCAGCAGCCTAGGGACAGCGAACACCGGGGAGCTGTTTTTT. Encoded protein: CASSLGTANTGELFF.

V usage is TRBV6-1 and J usage is TRBJ1-2, with D possibly being TRBD1 (5 bases). CDR3 length: 14 residues. The V end was cut by 0 bases, the J end by 8 bases, with 13 bases between. Germline CDR1 and CDR2: MNHNS and SASEGT. Here the CDR3 DNA reads TGTGCCAGCAGTGAAGCGGGGCGCCCCGGAGGCTACACCTTC. Translation gives CASSEAGRPGGYTF.

The V gene is TRBV6-5, the J gene TRBJ1-1; D not certain. This CDR3 has 13 residues. Germline V gene sequence: CDR1 MNHEY, CDR2 SVGAGI. Trimming cost V 6 bases and J 3 bases, with 11 bases left between them. CDR3 loop: CASRTRAYTEAFF. CDR3 nucleotides: TGTGCCAGCAGGACCCGCGCCTACACTGAAGCTTTCTTT.

The chain recombines TRBV4-3 with TRBJ2-1; D ambiguous. The CDR3 length is 16 residues. Per the germline V gene, CDR1 is LGHNA and CDR2 is YSLEER. V was pared by 0 bases and J by 2 bases, with 11 bases between. The chain's CDR3 is CASSQDPGRPYNEQFF. The DNA of the CDR3 is TGCGCCAGCAGCCAAGATCCCGGCCGTCCCTACAATGAGCAGTTCTTC.

This chain joins TRBV11-2 and TRBJ2-7; D tentatively fits TRBD1 or TRBD2 (5 bases each). The V gene lost 4 bases and the J gene lost 0 bases, with 13 bases spanning the gap. This CDR3 is built from 15 residues. CDR1 is SGHAT, CDR2 FQNNGV, per germline. The CDR3 reads CASSSGRDGSYEQYF. The DNA of the CDR3 is TGTGCCAGCAGCTCCGGCCGGGACGGCTCCTACGAGCAGTACTTC.

This chain uses TRBV28 with TRBJ1-1; the D is unclear. Germline-derived CDR1 and CDR2 are MDHEN and SYDVKM. Between the trimmed V and J ends, which lost 9 bases and 2 bases, there was a span of 16 bases. There are 14 residues in the CDR3. The chain's CDR3 is CASHIRGGNTEAFF. In DNA form, the CDR3 reads TGTGCCAGTCATATTCGGGGTGGAAACACTGAAGCTTTCTTT.

The V call is TRBV5-6, the J call TRBJ1-2, with 9 bases that match TRBD1. CDR1 and CDR2 (germline): SGHDT, YYEEEE. The CDR3 length is 14 residues. V gave up 1 base and J gave up 7 bases; unmatched junction bases: 5. CDR3 loop: CASSLSTGGGGYTF. Here the CDR3 DNA reads TGTGCCAGCAGCTTGAGTACAGGGGGCGGTGGCTACACCTTC.

The chain links TRBV6-5 to TRBJ1-2; TRBD1 matches 10 bases. The trim removed 6 bases at V and 5 bases at J, leaving 3 bases unmatched. This CDR3 contains 13 residues. Germline V CDR1 and CDR2: MNHEY, SVGAGI. The CDR3 here is CASRGQGRYGYTF. As DNA, the CDR3 is TGTGCCAGCAGGGGACAGGGGAGGTATGGCTACACCTTC.

This chain connects TRBV5-1 to TRBJ2-2; D might be TRBD2 (7 bases). V was cut by 1 base and J by 6 bases, with 19 bases left in between. Germline assignment: CDR1 SGHRS and CDR2 YFSETQ. The CDR3 runs to 17 residues. Written as DNA, the CDR3 is TGCGCCAGCAGCTTGTTGACCAACGGGGGGCAGGCCGGGGAGCTGTTTTTT. Its protein is CASSLLTNGGQAGELFF.

The chain joins TRBV5-1 to TRBJ1-2; D remains ambiguous. V shed 2 bases and J shed 4 bases, with 9 bases lying between them. The CDR3 spans 13 residues. Germline CDR1 SGHRS, CDR2 YFSETQ. CDR3 sequence (DNA): TGCGCCAGCAGCTTCGACCTAGGCTATGGCTACACCTTC. It translates to CASSFDLGYGYTF.